Below, 6 T cell receptor beta chains from the same sample are listed, as sequenced in a study of human versus mouse CDR3 diversity and MHC coevolution. Clones were sequenced by immunoSEQ multiplex PCR, and TCRdb holds only the in-frame ones, with some missing. The sample has about 83,000 clones; approximately 90% are singletons. The source material was naive CD4+ T cells from blood. Documented subset: CD45RO-negative CD62L-positive naive CD4 T cells. These receptor sequences come from a person between 25 and 70 years old in good health.

The chain has TRBV10-3 and TRBJ2-2; TRBD2 matches 13 bases. CDR3 length equals 15 residues. In germline, CDR1 is ENHRY, CDR2 SYGVKD. V lost 11 bases and J lost 7; bases outside the gene matches: 10. The CDR3 DNA reads as TGTGCCTCTTCCGGGACTAGCGGGACTAGCGGGGAGCTGTTTTTT. It encodes CASSGTSGTSGELFF.

Remarks on this clone: One junction end disagrees with the germline gene, perhaps due to a read error. The J gene is TRBJ2-1, the V gene TRBV6-1, with D maybe TRBD2 (6 bases). The V gene's germline CDR1 is MNHNS and CDR2 SASEGT. CDR3 length: 13 amino acids. The CDR3, as DNA: TGTGCCAGCAGCGAAGGAGGGTTCCGTGAGCAGTTCTTC. Its translation is CASSEGGFREQFF.

The CDR3 here is CASSLGTEDYSPLHF. The DNA for the CDR3 is TGTGCCAGCAGCTTGGGGACAGAGGACTATTCACCCCTCCACTTT. The rearrangement uses TRBV5-4 and TRBJ1-6, with D tentatively TRBD1 (6 bases). This CDR3 contains 15 residues. CDR1 and CDR2 from the germline V gene are SGHNT and YYREEE (reference sequence). V gave up 0 bases and J gave up 8 bases, with 12 bases separating them. Drawing the rest from reference TRBV5-4 and TRBJ1-6, the complete variable domain is ETGVTQSPTHLIKTRGQQVTLRCSSQSGHNTVSWYQQALGQGPQFIFQYYREEENGRGNFPPRFSGLQFPNYSSELNVNALELDDSALYLCASSLGTEDYSPLHFGNGTRLTVT.

The rearrangement uses TRBV6-1 and TRBJ2-7, with 7 bases aligning to TRBD1. Germline V gives CDR1 MNHNS, CDR2 SASEGT. J gave up 0 bases and V 10 bases, and 9 bases lay outside the gene matches. This CDR3 is built from 14 residues. The CDR3, as DNA: TGTGCCAACAGCCGGGACAGCCTCTCCTACGAGCAGTACTTC. It codes for CANSRDSLSYEQYF.

This clone turned up a few times. This CDR3 reads CASTLGTGSQPQHF. CDR3 DNA: TGTGCCAGCACCCTCGGGACAGGGAGCCAGCCCCAGCATTTT. V usage is TRBV18 and J usage is TRBJ1-5; 9 nucleotides match TRBD1. This CDR3 contains 14 residues. V shed 8 bases and J 7 bases; nucleotides not matched to a gene: 9. Germline V gene sequence: CDR1 KGHSH, CDR2 LQKENI.

V usage is TRBV5-1 and J usage is TRBJ2-7, with 7 positions matching TRBD1. Germline V gene data show CDR1 as SGHRS and CDR2 as YFSETQ. The CDR3 sequence is 16 residues long. V lost 0 bases to trimming and J lost 3 bases; unmatched junction nucleotides: 9. DNA for the CDR3: TGCGCCAGCAGCTTGGGACCCCGGGACAGTTTCTACGAGCAGTACTTC. Encoded protein: CASSLGPRDSFYEQYF.